Below, 27 T cell receptor beta chains from the same sample are listed, as sequenced in a study of shared clonotypes between healthy human individuals. Sequencing was performed with immunoSEQ multiplex PCR; in TCRdb, only in-frame clones are kept and a portion is missing. Here the sample spans about 2.1 million clones, 85% to 95% being singletons. Naive CD8 cells, CD45RO-negative and positively selected for CCR7, excluded terminally differentiated effector memory CD45RA+ cells. The sequencing input was naive CD8+ T cells from PBMCs. These receptors originate from a man between 18 and 35 years old in good health. Some clones in this sample may be carry-over from other donors' samples.

The J gene is TRBJ2-7, the V gene TRBV6-5, with D perhaps given as TRBD1 or TRBD2 (5 bases each). V lost 0 bases, J lost 3 bases, and 15 bases lay in between. Germline V CDR1 and CDR2: MNHEY, SVGAGI. The CDR3 covers 16 residues. CDR3 nucleotides: TGTGCCAGCAGTTACTCACGGGACCCTTCGGGCTACGAGCAGTACTTC. It yields the protein CASSYSRDPSGYEQYF.

The chain is built from TRBV11-2 and TRBJ2-1; 9 bases match TRBD2. CDR1 is SGHAT and CDR2 is FQNNGV in the germline V gene. The CDR3 contains 18 residues. The V gene end was trimmed by 1 base and the J gene end by 0 bases; junction bases not matched to a gene: 7. The CDR3 DNA is TGTGCCAGCAGCTTAGCTGGACTAGCGTCCGCCTCCTACAATGAGCAGTTCTTC. Translating it yields CASSLAGLASASYNEQFF.

The chain joins TRBV29-1 to TRBJ1-1; D might be TRBD1 (6 bases). Per the germline V gene, CDR1 is SQVTM and CDR2 is ANQGSEA. This CDR3 has 15 residues. V was pared by 4 bases and J by 1 base, with 16 bases between. CDR3: CSVGPVGGPNTEAFF. In DNA form, the CDR3 reads TGCAGCGTTGGCCCGGTGGGGGGCCCGAACACTGAAGCTTTCTTT.

About this clone itself: Different DNA sequences within this sample yield the same CDR3. This sequence joins TRBV9 and TRBJ2-7; D gene ambiguous. V lost 4 bases, J lost 0 bases, and 8 bases lay in between. The CDR3 has 13 residues. Germline V CDR1 and CDR2: SGDLS, YYNGEE. The CDR3 bases are TGTGCCAGCAGCACATCGGACTCCTACGAGCAGTACTTC. Protein sequence: CASSTSDSYEQYF.

The V call is TRBV15, the J call TRBJ2-7, with D tentatively TRBD1 or TRBD2 (5 bases each). V was trimmed by 1 base and J by 3 bases, leaving 10 bases between them. Germline CDR1 reads LNHNV; CDR2 reads YYDKDF (reference sequence). This CDR3 is 14 amino acids long. CDR3 residues: CATSRAEGFYEQYF. The CDR3, as DNA: TGTGCCACCAGCAGAGCTGAGGGGTTCTACGAGCAGTACTTC.

The rearrangement uses TRBV4-2 and TRBJ2-1; maybe TRBD2 (6 bases). V lost 1 base, J lost 0 bases, and 10 bases lay in between. Looked up from germline, CDR1 is LGHNA and CDR2 is YNFKEQ. This CDR3 is built from 16 residues. In nucleotides, the CDR3 is TGTGCCAGCAGCCAAGGACGGGGAGGCTCCTACAATGAGCAGTTCTTC. Residues: CASSQGRGGSYNEQFF.

This sequence joins TRBV27 and TRBJ2-7, with 9 bases lining up with TRBD2. The germline V gene encodes CDR1 MNHEY and CDR2 SMNVEV (reference sequence). This CDR3 has 15 amino acids. J gave up 6 bases and V 4 bases, and 10 bases lay outside the gene matches. This CDR3 reads CASSSLIAGVLEQYF. The CDR3 bases are TGTGCCAGCAGTTCCCTTATAGCGGGAGTACTCGAGCAGTACTTC.

CDR3 residues: CASSYGTTSGRFAGELFF. CDR3 DNA sequence: TGTGCCAGCAGTTATGGAACGACTAGCGGGAGGTTCGCCGGGGAGCTGTTTTTT. J is TRBJ2-2 and V is TRBV27, with TRBD2 matching 13 bases. J lost 6 bases, V lost 4 bases, and 11 bases had no gene match. This CDR3 contains 18 residues. CDR1 and CDR2 from the germline V gene are MNHEY and SMNVEV (reference sequence).

This chain uses TRBV7-9 with TRBJ2-7; 7 bases line up with TRBD2. Germline CDR1 and CDR2: SEHNR and FQNEAQ (reference sequence). The length of the CDR3 is 14 residues. V lost 5 bases, J lost 0 bases, and 4 bases stayed unmatched. In DNA form, the CDR3 reads TGTGCCAGCAGCCACGGGGGGAACTCCTACGAGCAGTACTTC. Its translation is CASSHGGNSYEQYF.

The chain recombines TRBV15 with TRBJ2-1, with D hard to call. Trimming removed 5 bases from V and 0 bases from J, with 11 bases in between. Per the germline V gene, CDR1 is LNHNV and CDR2 is YYDKDF (reference sequence). The CDR3 sequence is 15 residues long. The CDR3 nucleotides read TGTGCCACCAGCCCCCGTGGTAGCTCCTACAATGAGCAGTTCTTC. Protein: CATSPRGSSYNEQFF.

This sequence joins TRBV7-9 and TRBJ2-1; D gene ambiguous. Trimming pared 5 bases from V and 2 bases from J, leaving 13 bases between. This CDR3 is built from 15 residues. Per germline, CDR1 SEHNR and CDR2 FQNEAQ (reference sequence). CDR3 in DNA: TGTGCCAGCAGCCCGAAGACGGTGCCCTACAATGAGCAGTTCTTC. This codes for CASSPKTVPYNEQFF.

The chain recombines TRBV19 with TRBJ2-1; 10 bases align to TRBD1. V lost 3 bases to trimming and J lost 9 bases; unmatched junction nucleotides: 5. CDR3 size: 14 residues. The germline V gene has CDR1 LNHDA and CDR2 SQIVND (reference sequence). This CDR3 is CASSIGQGEGEQFF. DNA of the CDR3: TGTGCCAGTAGTATCGGACAGGGGGAGGGTGAGCAGTTCTTC.

This rearrangement joins TRBV13 to TRBJ2-7; D is ambiguous. Germline V gives CDR1 PRHDT, CDR2 FYEKMQ (reference sequence). Deletions cut 6 bases from V and 3 bases from J, with 18 bases between. The CDR3 covers 15 residues. CDR3 in DNA: TGTGCCAGCAGTCTCCGATTCCGGGTCGGCTACGAGCAGTACTTC. Translation gives CASSLRFRVGYEQYF.

The chain uses TRBV27 and TRBJ2-3, with 11 bases lining up with TRBD2. Germline assignment: CDR1 MNHEY and CDR2 SMNVEV (reference sequence). V trimming: 4 bases; J trimming: 5 bases; junction bases outside the gene matches: 8. The CDR3 is made up of 16 amino acids. The CDR3 loop is CASSSTSGSVIDTQYF. Here the CDR3 DNA reads TGTGCCAGCAGTTCAACTAGCGGGAGCGTAATAGATACGCAGTATTTT.

The rearrangement uses TRBV10-1 and TRBJ2-5, with TRBD2 as a possible D gene (5 bases). With 6 bases removed from V and 3 bases from J, the gap between germline ends came to 17 bases. This CDR3 has 15 residues. Germline V gene lookup returns CDR1 WNHNN and CDR2 SYGVQD (reference sequence). The CDR3 DNA is TGCGCCAGCAGCGCTAGGACTCCTATTAAAGAGACCCAGTACTTC. This gives the protein CASSARTPIKETQYF.

The count of this clone is one. The chain is built from TRBV2 and TRBJ2-7, with TRBD2 matching 7 bases. CDR1 SNHLY and CDR2 FYNNEI come from the germline V gene. The CDR3 extends over 14 amino acids. V trimming: 2 bases; J trimming: 5 bases; junction bases outside the gene matches: 6. The CDR3 DNA reads as TGTGCCAGCAGTGAATGGCGGGAGTACAACGAGCAGTACTTC. This gives the protein CASSEWREYNEQYF.

This rearrangement joins TRBV2 to TRBJ1-1; 10 bases are a match to TRBD1. Unmatched junction bases numbered 8, after V lost 4 bases and J lost 0 bases. The CDR3 sequence is 17 residues long. Germline V lookup: CDR1 SNHLY, CDR2 FYNNEI. The CDR3 nucleotides are TGTGCCAGCAGTGGGGACAGGGGCGAGACGATGAACACTGAAGCTTTCTTT. Encoded protein: CASSGDRGETMNTEAFF.

The chain uses TRBV28 and TRBJ1-2; D perhaps matches TRBD1 (6 bases). Germline-derived CDR1 and CDR2 are MDHEN and SYDVKM. This CDR3 is 14 amino acids long. Deletions cut 4 bases from V and 8 bases from J, with 17 bases between. The CDR3 DNA reads TGTGCCAGCAGTTCAGTAGGGAAGGGGGACGGCTACACCTTC. This translates into CASSSVGKGDGYTF.

V gene TRBV5-1 combines with J gene TRBJ2-1; the match to TRBD2 covers 8 bases. CDR1 and CDR2 from the germline V gene are SGHRS and YFSETQ. This CDR3 region has 16 residues. V shed 1 base and J 4 bases; nucleotides not matched to a gene: 7. The CDR3 loop reads CASSLKRLATYNEQFF. The CDR3 DNA reads as TGCGCCAGCAGCTTGAAGAGACTAGCGACGTACAATGAGCAGTTCTTC.

DNA for the CDR3: TGTGCCAGCAGTTTTGCACAGGGGGCGGTTGGCTACACCTTC. Translating gives CASSFAQGAVGYTF. This rearrangement joins TRBV27 to TRBJ1-2, with 9 bases fitting TRBD1. CDR3 length: 14 amino acids. V lost 3 bases to trimming and J lost 7 bases; unmatched junction nucleotides: 6. Per germline, CDR1 MNHEY and CDR2 SMNVEV (reference sequence).

The rearrangement links TRBV4-1 to TRBJ1-2; D gene ambiguous. V was trimmed by 2 bases and J by 0 bases, leaving 10 bases between them. CDR3 size: 15 residues. The germline gives CDR1 MGHRA, CDR2 YSYEKL. Here the CDR3 DNA reads TGCGCCAGCAGCCAAACAGCCGGAGCTAACTATGGCTACACCTTC. This encodes CASSQTAGANYGYTF.

The chain joins TRBV5-1 to TRBJ2-5; no reliable D call. CDR3 length equals 14 residues. Germline CDR1 SGHRS, CDR2 YFSETQ. The V and J ends lost 1 base and 3 bases respectively, with 10 bases between them. The DNA of the CDR3 is TGCGCCAGCAGCTTGCCAAACGAGAAAGAGACCCAGTACTTC. Protein sequence: CASSLPNEKETQYF.

The CDR3 spells CSAGDSNQPQHF. The DNA for the CDR3 is TGCAGCGCGGGGGATAGCAATCAGCCCCAGCATTTT. This chain links TRBV29-1 with TRBJ1-5; TRBD1 is a possible D gene (5 bases). The CDR3 totals 12 residues. Germline loops: CDR1 SQVTM, CDR2 ANQGSEA. Trimming cost V 7 bases and J 0 bases, with 7 bases left between them.

This chain uses TRBV27 with TRBJ1-1, with TRBD1 identical over 9 bases. Losses at the gene ends were 8 bases for V and 6 bases for J; bases not matched to a gene: 7. This CDR3 has 13 residues. CDR1 and CDR2 (germline): MNHEY, SMNVEV (reference sequence). CDR3 sequence reads: CASGWTGVAEAFF. The CDR3 DNA reads as TGTGCCAGCGGGTGGACAGGGGTGGCTGAAGCTTTCTTT.

The chain links TRBV7-2 to TRBJ2-5; D might be TRBD2 (6 bases). CDR1 is SGHTA, CDR2 FQGNSA, per germline. The CDR3 totals 14 residues. Trimming shortened V by 5 bases and J by 5 bases, and 15 bases separated the two germline ends. This CDR3 reads CASSEEGGEETQYF. The CDR3 nucleotides read TGTGCCAGCAGCGAAGAGGGCGGGGAGGAGACCCAGTACTTC.

The genes are TRBV4-1 and TRBJ1-4; 8 bases are shared with TRBD1. The germline V gene has CDR1 MGHRA and CDR2 YSYEKL. V shed 1 base and J 6 bases; nucleotides not matched to a gene: 4. The CDR3 sequence is 15 residues long. CDR3 residues: CASSQGQGTDEKLFF. The CDR3 DNA reads TGCGCCAGCAGCCAAGGACAGGGGACCGATGAAAAACTGTTTTTT.

V is TRBV4-1 and J is TRBJ1-5; D is uncertain. The germline CDR1 and CDR2 sequences are MGHRA and YSYEKL. The V end lost 0 bases, the J end lost 7 bases, and 13 bases lay between the germline ends. The CDR3 has 15 residues. CDR3 sequence: CASSQDPGHRQPQHF. The CDR3 DNA follows: TGCGCCAGCAGCCAAGATCCCGGGCACAGACAGCCCCAGCATTTT.